This T cell receptor beta chain was captured in a study of blood T cell repertoires in COVID-19. Study overall: The United States, Italy and Spain supplied acute and convalescent COVID-19 samples. T cells, B-cell-depleted T cells, or PBMCs supplied cDNA or gDNA.

This clone was detected only once. The sample holds other DNA sequences that translate to the same CDR3. V was clipped by 0 bases and J by 4 bases, with 8 bases between them. This CDR3 contains 13 residues. CDR1 and CDR2 from the germline V gene are SGHRS and YFSETQ. Those designated as exposed participants met a COVID-19 case within 2 weeks before study entry. In the authors' workflow: Using reference gene primer amplification, nucleated cell counts were estimated. Clones were read by immunoSEQ multiplex PCR, and TCRdb kept only the in-frame ones, dropping some. That table is the source of V, J and clone size, and D and trimming were worked out from the DNA. The sample holds approximately 300,000 clones, approximately 81% seen once.

The sequence was collected from a woman aged 25 to 39 who had been exposed to COVID-19. The chain uses TRBV5-1 and TRBJ2-7, with a weak D call TRBD2 (6 bases). The sample was PBMCs or T cells enriched from blood (not recorded which). CDR3: CASSLGGRYEQYF. The CDR3 nucleotides read TGCGCCAGCAGCTTGGGGGGGAGGTACGAGCAGTACTTC.